Following are 15 T cell receptor beta chains from one sample sequenced in a study of early T cells in non-severe SARS-CoV-2 infection. One entry per CDR3 protein, called by TCRdb with MiXCR from the 5' RACE reads. The table has tens of thousands of distinct CDR3 sequences, roughly an eighth seen once. The source material was whole blood. These receptors were obtained from an adult who was a healthcare worker with PCR-confirmed SARS-CoV-2 infection or an uninfected control (not recorded which).

This clonotype was counted at least ten times. The chain links TRBV13 to TRBJ2-3, with 7 bases matching TRBD2. The trim removed 1 base at V and 1 base at J, leaving 2 bases unmatched. The germline V gene encodes CDR1 PRHDT and CDR2 FYEKMQ (reference sequence). CDR3 size: 15 residues. DNA of the CDR3: TGTGCCAGCAGCTTAGCCGCGGGAGGCACAGATACGCAGTATTTT. It translates to CASSLAAGGTDTQYF.

The chain is built from TRBV18 and TRBJ2-7; D not certain. The CDR3 is made up of 12 amino acids. CDR1 is KGHSH, CDR2 LQKENI, per germline. Trimming stripped 2 bases from V and 3 bases from J, with 5 bases between. The CDR3 nucleotides read TGTGCCAGCTCACCAGGTGGCTACGAGCAGTACTTC. Translating gives CASSPGGYEQYF.

This clonotype has a handful of counts. The V call is TRBV29-1, the J call TRBJ1-1; 7 bases map to TRBD1. Germline-derived CDR1 and CDR2 are SQVTM and ANQGSEA. This CDR3 has 12 residues. J lost 4 bases, V lost 7 bases, and 6 bases had no gene match. The CDR3 bases are TGCAGCGCCGAGGGGGCTCTCACTGAAGCTTTCTTT. Translated, it gives CSAEGALTEAFF.

The rearrangement joins TRBV7-8 to TRBJ2-3, with D possibly TRBD2 on 5 matching bases. The CDR3 has 17 amino acids. Trimming stripped 1 base from V and 1 base from J, with 15 bases between. The germline V gene has CDR1 SGHVS and CDR2 FQNEAQ. The CDR3 sequence is CASSLGRGPRGTDTQYF. The CDR3 nucleotides read TGTGCCAGCAGCTTAGGGAGAGGGCCTCGGGGCACAGATACGCAGTATTTT.

With regard to this clonotype: One base away lies a much larger clone, so this may be a sequencing read error. The V gene is TRBV7-2, the J gene TRBJ2-7, with 8 nucleotides matching TRBD2. Germline CDR1 is SGHTA and CDR2 is FQGNSA. The CDR3 totals 14 residues. V dropped 8 bases and J dropped 0; count of bases not matched to a gene: 6. The CDR3 DNA follows: TGTGCCAGCGGCCCGACTAGCGACTCCTACGAGCAGTACTTC. Amino acids: CASGPTSDSYEQYF.

This clonotype has only a few counts. The chain has TRBV5-4 and TRBJ2-1; 8 bases align to TRBD1. This CDR3 comprises 15 residues. Germline V gene data show CDR1 as SGHNT and CDR2 as YYREEE (reference sequence). With 2 bases clipped from V and 6 bases from J, the junction kept 7 bases outside the gene matches. CDR3: CASSLTQGAANEQFF. The CDR3 DNA follows: TGTGCCAGCAGCTTAACTCAGGGGGCCGCCAATGAGCAGTTCTTC. The variable domain in full, with the rest retrieved from reference TRBV5-4 and TRBJ2-1, is ETGVTQSPTHLIKTRGQQVTLRCSSQSGHNTVSWYQQALGQGPQFIFQYYREEENGRGNFPPRFSGLQFPNYSSELNVNALELDDSALYLCASSLTQGAANEQFFGPGTRLTVL.

The chain carries TRBV7-9 and TRBJ2-7, with TRBD1 matching 7 bases. The CDR3 has 15 residues. With V trimmed by 5 bases and J by 0 bases, 7 bases remained unmatched. The germline gives CDR1 SEHNR, CDR2 FQNEAQ (reference sequence). The CDR3 DNA follows: TGTGCCAGCAGCCAACGGGACAGAAGCTCCTACGAGCAGTACTTC. Protein product: CASSQRDRSSYEQYF.

V usage is TRBV7-2 and J usage is TRBJ2-7, with D tentatively TRBD1 or TRBD2 (5 bases each). With 5 bases removed from V and 2 bases from J, the gap between germline ends came to 16 bases. From germline, CDR1 is SGHTA and CDR2 FQGNSA. The CDR3 runs 15 residues. CDR3: CASSAGSGTTYEQYF. In nucleotides, the CDR3 is TGTGCCAGCAGCGCTGGGTCCGGGACGACCTACGAGCAGTACTTC.

This clonotype was seen only a few times. This chain connects TRBV20-1 to TRBJ1-1, with 7 nucleotides matching TRBD1. The germline V gene has CDR1 DFQATT and CDR2 SNEGSKA (reference sequence). The CDR3 sequence is 14 residues long. With 4 bases clipped from V and 1 base from J, the junction kept 6 bases outside the gene matches. CDR3: CSATSRDRNTEAFF. Written as DNA, the CDR3 is TGCAGTGCTACTTCACGGGACAGGAACACTGAAGCTTTCTTT.

This clonotype occurred a few times. V and J are TRBV7-9 and TRBJ2-7; D is possibly TRBD1 or TRBD2 (6 bases each). The CDR3 spans 12 residues. Germline CDR1 is SEHNR and CDR2 is FQNEAQ (reference sequence). V gave up 5 bases and J gave up 7 bases, with 12 bases separating them. CDR3 nucleotides: TGTGCCAGCAGCCCCCCGGGGGCAGAGCAGTACTTC. As protein: CASSPPGAEQYF.

This clonotype was seen a few times. The chain couples TRBV5-1 to TRBJ2-7; 7 bases fit TRBD1. Germline CDR1 SGHRS, CDR2 YFSETQ. The CDR3 runs to 13 residues. V dropped 4 bases and J dropped 2; count of bases not matched to a gene: 3. Here the CDR3 reads CASSTDRAYEQYF. CDR3 coding DNA: TGCGCCAGCAGCACAGACAGGGCCTACGAGCAGTACTTC. Complete variable domain (other parts from reference TRBV5-1 and TRBJ2-7): KAGVTQTPRYLIKTRGQQVTLSCSPISGHRSVSWYQQTPGQGLQFLFEYFSETQRNKGNFPGRFSGRQFSNSRSEMNVSTLELGDSALYLCASSTDRAYEQYFGPGTRLTVT.

This clonotype was recorded a few times. The genes are TRBV18 and TRBJ2-5, with D perhaps assigned TRBD1 or TRBD2 (5 bases each). V shed 0 bases and J shed 5 bases, with 16 bases lying between them. Germline CDR1 and CDR2: KGHSH and LQKENI. This CDR3 is 16 amino acids long. Written as DNA, the CDR3 is TGTGCCAGCTCACCACCATGGGTTTCCGGGGACGAGACCCAGTACTTC. Its translation: CASSPPWVSGDETQYF.

This clonotype occurred a few times. The gene calls are TRBV29-1 and TRBJ2-7; 11 bases are shared with TRBD1. CDR3 length: 12 residues. Germline lookup yields CDR1 SQVTM and CDR2 ANQGSEA. J gave up 7 bases and V 7 bases, and 6 bases lay outside the gene matches. CDR3: CSAGQGAGEQYF. The CDR3 DNA is TGCAGCGCCGGACAGGGGGCAGGGGAGCAGTACTTC.

This clonotype was seen only a few times. CDR3 sequence reads: CASSTSARGEKLFF. DNA for the CDR3: TGTGCCAGTAGTACCTCGGCCAGGGGTGAAAAACTGTTTTTT. The gene calls are TRBV19 and TRBJ1-4; weak D call: TRBD1 (6 bases). Germline-derived CDR1 and CDR2 are LNHDA and SQIVND (reference sequence). There are 14 residues in the CDR3. Trimming left V 4 bases short and J 7 bases short, with 13 bases between.

This clonotype was counted at least ten times. The chain is built from TRBV6-1 and TRBJ2-5, with 10 bases that match TRBD1. Germline V gene lookup returns CDR1 MNHNS and CDR2 SASEGT. The junction had 6 bases not matched to a gene; V was cut back by 6 bases and J by 2 bases. The CDR3 sequence is 15 residues long. DNA for the CDR3: TGTGCCAGCAGACGGGACAGGGGTAGGCAAGAGACCCAGTACTTC. Translating gives CASRRDRGRQETQYF.